These T cell receptor beta chains were read from a single sample in a study of blood T cell repertoires in COVID-19. The assay was immunoSEQ multiplex PCR, and TCRdb's table has in-frame clones only and misses some. Here the sample spans approximately 350,000 clones, around nine tenths being singletons. The sequencing input was peripheral blood. Receptors originate from a woman younger than 30 who had recovered from COVID-19. Both conserved end residues are part of each CDR3. Fields, in order: D gene, V gene, J gene, clone size, CDR3 DNA, CDR3 protein. D genes are given only for firm matches. Clone sizes are given selectively: once, few, many, or a class where the clone is expanded.

TRBD1,TRBV12-5,TRBJ1-4,-,TGTGCTAGTGGTTTGGTACAGGGGGCGCGTGAAAAACTGTTTTTT,CASGLVQGAREKLFF
TRBD2,TRBV9,TRBJ2-1,-,TGTGCCAGCAGCACAGGACTAGCGGACTACAATGAGCAGTTCTTC,CASSTGLADYNEQFF
TRBD2,TRBV11-2,TRBJ2-3,-,TGTGCCAGCAGCCGCCGGAATGGACTAGCAGGGACAGATACGCAGTATTTT,CASSRRNGLAGTDTQYF
TRBD1,TRBV2,TRBJ1-6,-,TGTGCCAGCAGCGCTATCCCACAGGGGTGGAATTCACCCCTCCACTTT,CASSAIPQGWNSPLHF
-,TRBV27,TRBJ1-1,-,TGTGCCAGCATTCCTCCGGGGCGGGGAATAGCTGAAGCTTTCTTT,CASIPPGRGIAEAFF
-,TRBV19,TRBJ1-6,-,TGTGCCAGTAGTCCCGGGGCCTATAATTCACCCCTCCACTTT,CASSPGAYNSPLHF
TRBD1,TRBV7-9,TRBJ1-1,-,TGTGCCAGCAGCTTAGGACAGGGGGCTAGGGCTTTCTTT,CASSLGQGARAFF
-,TRBV9,TRBJ2-3,-,TGTGCCAGCAGCCCGCATCAGGCGAGAGATACGCAGTATTTT,CASSPHQARDTQYF
-,TRBV5-6,TRBJ2-1,-,TGTGCCAGCAGCTTGGTGGCCGTCGTAAGCTCCTACAATGAGCAGTTCTTC,CASSLVAVVSSYNEQFF
TRBD2,TRBV7-2,TRBJ2-1,-,TGTGCCAGCAGCACAGCCCGTAGCGGGGGCTCCTACAATGAGCAGTTCTTC,CASSTARSGGSYNEQFF
-,TRBV5-1,TRBJ1-2,-,TGCGCCAGCAGCTTGGATGAGGAGCGAGGAGGCTACACCTTC,CASSLDEERGGYTF
-,TRBV19,TRBJ1-1,once,TGTGCCAGTAGTTTCCGAGGCCTTGGAGGGACTGAAGCTTTCTTT,CASSFRGLGGTEAFF
TRBD2,TRBV3-1/TRBV3-2,TRBJ2-2,-,TGTGCCAGCAGCCCAACCCCAATACTAGCGGACGGGGAGCTGTTTTTT,CASSPTPILADGELFF
TRBD1,TRBV11-3,TRBJ2-1,-,TGTGCCAGCAGCTCGGGACAGGGGGCGAGGGAGCAGTTCTTC,CASSSGQGAREQFF
-,TRBV7-2,TRBJ2-2,-,TGTGCCAGCAGCTTAGCTTTTCGAGCTAGCCCAAACACCGGGGAGCTGTTTTTT,CASSLAFRASPNTGELFF
-,TRBV2,TRBJ1-1,-,TGTGCCAGCAGTGGGGGGCAGGACACTGAAGCTTTCTTT,CASSGGQDTEAFF
-,TRBV27,TRBJ1-2,-,TGTGCCAGCAGTTTACGGGAGAACTATGGCTACACCTTC,CASSLRENYGYTF
TRBD2,TRBV13,TRBJ2-1,-,TGTGCCAGCAGCGCCCGGGGTAGCGGGAGTCTTGAGCAGTTCTTC,CASSARGSGSLEQFF
-,TRBV5-1,TRBJ1-3,-,TGCGCCAGCAGCTTCAACTCTGGAAACACCATATATTTT,CASSFNSGNTIYF
-,TRBV7-9,TRBJ1-2,-,TGTGCCAGCAGCCAAAGTAACAGGGATGGCTACACCTTC,CASSQSNRDGYTF
TRBD2,TRBV19,TRBJ2-1,-,TGTGCCAGTATAAGGACTAGCGGGAGCTCCTACAATGAGCAGTTCTTC,CASIRTSGSSYNEQFF
-,TRBV11-3,TRBJ1-1,-,TGTGCCAGCAGCTCCAGGGAGGGCAGTGAAGCTTTCTTT,CASSSREGSEAFF
-,TRBV11-2,TRBJ1-1,-,TGTGCCAGCAGCCCCCGGAGGAACACTGAAGCTTTCTTT,CASSPRRNTEAFF
TRBD2,TRBV7-9,TRBJ2-1,-,TGTGCCAGCAGCCCGCGGGGAGGGGCGGGAGGCTCCAATGAGCAGTTCTTC,CASSPRGGAGGSNEQFF
-,TRBV5-6,TRBJ2-2,once,TGTGCCAGCAGCCATGGGACTTTCCCGACCGGGGAGCTGTTTTTT,CASSHGTFPTGELFF